Listed below are T cell receptor beta chains from one sample, sequenced in a study of tumor-infiltrating lymphocytes in primary liver carcinoma. TCRdb reanalysed the multiplex PCR reads using MiXCR and keeps one entry per CDR3 protein. The sample yields under 200,000 distinct CDR3 sequences, around four fifths seen once. The sequencing input was tumor tissue from primary liver carcinoma. The receptors here all came from a man between 40 and 49 years old with primary liver carcinoma and hepatitis B virus infection. Both conserved end residues are part of each CDR3. Each record gives: V gene, clone size, J gene, CDR3 protein. Only some rows state a clone size, as once, few, many or a class for expanded clones.

TRBV11-2	.	TRBJ2-2	CVSSLNANTGELYF
TRBV18	.	TRBJ2-7	CASSGTVSYEQYF
TRBV11-2	.	TRBJ1-1	CGSSLVGVGSLNTEAFF
TRBV9	.	TRBJ1-6	CASSLGSNSPLQF
TRBV7-9	.	TRBJ1-2	CASSLPTEGTAYVYTF
TRBV5-5	.	TRBJ2-1	CVSSARQEAQNEQFF
TRBV5-1	many	TRBJ2-2	CASSPLFSGSGTGELFF
TRBV6-5	.	TRBJ1-4	CVSKQGRATNEKLFF
TRBV29-1	.	TRBJ2-3	CSVAGVDGRSTVTQYF
TRBV4-1	.	TRBJ2-3	CGSNQDPSGRDTQYF
TRBV24-1	few	TRBJ2-1	CATSDRGGSYNEQFF
TRBV6-2/TRBV6-3	.	TRBJ2-5	CASSHQARGWDQETQYF
TRBV29-1	.	TRBJ2-5	CSVSSRRRETQYF
TRBV4-1	.	TRBJ1-3	CTSSQPGQGSGIVNTIYF
TRBV6-2/TRBV6-3	.	TRBJ1-5	CASSHSLRTLAPNQPPHF
TRBV5-1	many	TRBJ2-5	CASSLGAGTQETQYF